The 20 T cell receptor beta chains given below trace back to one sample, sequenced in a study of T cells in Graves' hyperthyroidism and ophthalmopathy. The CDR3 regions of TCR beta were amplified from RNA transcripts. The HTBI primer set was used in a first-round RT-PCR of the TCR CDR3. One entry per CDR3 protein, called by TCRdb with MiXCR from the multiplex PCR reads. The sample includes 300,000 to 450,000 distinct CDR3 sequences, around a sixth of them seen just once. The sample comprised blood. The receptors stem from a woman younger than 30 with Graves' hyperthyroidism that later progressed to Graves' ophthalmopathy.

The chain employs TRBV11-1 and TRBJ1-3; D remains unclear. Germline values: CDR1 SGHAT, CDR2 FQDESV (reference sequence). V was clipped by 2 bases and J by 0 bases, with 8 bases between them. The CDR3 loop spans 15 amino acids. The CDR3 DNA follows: TGTGCCAGCAGCTTATCACACCCCTCTGGAAACACCATATATTTT. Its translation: CASSLSHPSGNTIYF.

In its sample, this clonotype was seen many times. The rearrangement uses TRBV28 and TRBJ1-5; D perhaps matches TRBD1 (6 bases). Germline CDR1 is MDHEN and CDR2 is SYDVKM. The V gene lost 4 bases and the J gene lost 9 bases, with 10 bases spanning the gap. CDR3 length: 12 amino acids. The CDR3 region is CASSSQGRPQHF. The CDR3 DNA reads TGTGCCAGCAGTTCCCAGGGGAGGCCCCAGCATTTT.

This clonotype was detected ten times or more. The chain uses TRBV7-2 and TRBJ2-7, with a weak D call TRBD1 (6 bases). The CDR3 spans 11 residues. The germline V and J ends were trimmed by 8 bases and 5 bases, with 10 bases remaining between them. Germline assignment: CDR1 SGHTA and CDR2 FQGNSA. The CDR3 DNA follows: TGTGCCAGCGGCAGGGGTGACGAGCAGTACTTC. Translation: CASGRGDEQYF.

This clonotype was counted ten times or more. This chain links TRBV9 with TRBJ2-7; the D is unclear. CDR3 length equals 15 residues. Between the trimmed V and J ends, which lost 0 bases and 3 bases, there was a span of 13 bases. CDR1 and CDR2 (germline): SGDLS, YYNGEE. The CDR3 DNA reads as TGTGCCAGCAGCGTAGAGGGCAGCGCGTTCTACGAGCAGTACTTC. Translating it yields CASSVEGSAFYEQYF.

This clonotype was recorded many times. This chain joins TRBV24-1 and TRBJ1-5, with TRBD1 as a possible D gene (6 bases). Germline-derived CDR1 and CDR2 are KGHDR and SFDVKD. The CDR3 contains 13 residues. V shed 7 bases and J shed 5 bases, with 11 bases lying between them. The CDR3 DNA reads TGTGCCACCAGCAACAGGGAATATCAGCCCCAGCATTTT. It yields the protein CATSNREYQPQHF.

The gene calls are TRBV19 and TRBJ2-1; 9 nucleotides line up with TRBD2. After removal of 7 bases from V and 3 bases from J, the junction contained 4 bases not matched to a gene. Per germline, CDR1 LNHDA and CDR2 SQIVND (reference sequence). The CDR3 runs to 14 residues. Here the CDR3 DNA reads TGTGCCAGTAAGCATAGCGGGAGCTACAATGAGCAGTTCTTC. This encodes CASKHSGSYNEQFF.

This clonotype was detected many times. Here the CDR3 reads CSARTSGSLSTDTQYF. The DNA for the CDR3 is TGCAGTGCTAGGACTAGCGGGAGTTTGAGCACAGATACGCAGTATTTT. The chain uses TRBV20-1 and TRBJ2-3; 12 nucleotides match TRBD2. Germline V gives CDR1 DFQATT, CDR2 SNEGSKA (reference sequence). V shed 3 bases and J 0 bases; nucleotides not matched to a gene: 4. The length of the CDR3 is 16 residues.

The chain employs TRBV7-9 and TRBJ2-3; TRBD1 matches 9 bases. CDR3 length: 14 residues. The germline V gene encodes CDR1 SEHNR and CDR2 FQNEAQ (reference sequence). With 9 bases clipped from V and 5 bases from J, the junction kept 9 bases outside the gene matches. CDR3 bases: TGTGCCAGTAACAGGGGGCGGCTCTTAGATACGCAGTATTTT. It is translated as CASNRGRLLDTQYF.

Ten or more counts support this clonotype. The CDR3: CASSPFTGASSFFHYGYTF. The CDR3 nucleotides are TGTGCCAGCAGTCCCTTTACAGGGGCGTCCTCTTTTTTTCACTATGGCTACACCTTC. The chain carries TRBV2 and TRBJ1-2; TRBD1 matches 7 bases. Germline values: CDR1 SNHLY, CDR2 FYNNEI. V gave up 5 bases and J gave up 3 bases; unmatched junction bases: 21. This CDR3 contains 19 residues.

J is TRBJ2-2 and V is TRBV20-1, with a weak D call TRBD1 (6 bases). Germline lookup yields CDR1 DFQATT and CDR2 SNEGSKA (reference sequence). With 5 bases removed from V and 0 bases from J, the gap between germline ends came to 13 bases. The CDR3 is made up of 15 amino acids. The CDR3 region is CSAGRGPSNTGELFF. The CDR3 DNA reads TGCAGTGCTGGCAGGGGTCCATCGAACACCGGGGAGCTGTTTTTT.

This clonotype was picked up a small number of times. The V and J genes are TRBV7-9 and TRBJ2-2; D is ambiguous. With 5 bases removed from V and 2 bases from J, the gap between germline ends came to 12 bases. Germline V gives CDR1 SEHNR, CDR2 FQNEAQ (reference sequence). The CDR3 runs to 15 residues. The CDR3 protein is CASSQTTLNTGELFF. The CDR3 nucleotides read TGTGCCAGCAGCCAAACGACATTAAACACCGGGGAGCTGTTTTTT.

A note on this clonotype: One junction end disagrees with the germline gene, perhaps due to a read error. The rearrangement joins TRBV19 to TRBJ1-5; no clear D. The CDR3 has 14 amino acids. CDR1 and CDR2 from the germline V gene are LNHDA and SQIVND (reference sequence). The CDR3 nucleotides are TGTGCCAGTAGTACTCATCAAGATAATCAGTCCCAGCATTTT. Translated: CASSTHQDNQSQHF.

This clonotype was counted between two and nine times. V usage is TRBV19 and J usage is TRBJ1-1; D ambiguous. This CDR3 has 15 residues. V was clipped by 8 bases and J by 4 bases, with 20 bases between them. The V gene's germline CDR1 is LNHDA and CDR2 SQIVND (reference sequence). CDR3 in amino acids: CASVIRTAGSTEAFF. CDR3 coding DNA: TGTGCCAGTGTGATTCGGACCGCTGGGTCCACTGAAGCTTTCTTT.

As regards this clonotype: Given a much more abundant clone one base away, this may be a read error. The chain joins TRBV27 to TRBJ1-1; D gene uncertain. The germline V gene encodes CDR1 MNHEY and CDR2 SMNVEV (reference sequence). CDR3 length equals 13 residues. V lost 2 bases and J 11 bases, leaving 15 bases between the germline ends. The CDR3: CASSLGPPAGAFF. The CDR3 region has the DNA TGTGCCAGCAGTTTAGGCCCCCCCGCGGGGGCTTTCTTT.

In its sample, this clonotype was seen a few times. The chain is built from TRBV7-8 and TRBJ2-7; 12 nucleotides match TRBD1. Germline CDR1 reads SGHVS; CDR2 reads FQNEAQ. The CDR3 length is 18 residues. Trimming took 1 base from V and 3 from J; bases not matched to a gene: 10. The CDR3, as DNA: TGTGCCAGCAGCTTAGAAGCTTTGGGACAGGGGGCCCACTACGAGCAGTACTTC. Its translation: CASSLEALGQGAHYEQYF.

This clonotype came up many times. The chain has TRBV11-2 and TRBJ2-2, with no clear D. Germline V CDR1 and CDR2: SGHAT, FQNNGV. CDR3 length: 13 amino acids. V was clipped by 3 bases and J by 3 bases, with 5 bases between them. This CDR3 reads CASSFSDTGELFF. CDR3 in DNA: TGTGCCAGCAGCTTTTCAGACACCGGGGAGCTGTTTTTT.

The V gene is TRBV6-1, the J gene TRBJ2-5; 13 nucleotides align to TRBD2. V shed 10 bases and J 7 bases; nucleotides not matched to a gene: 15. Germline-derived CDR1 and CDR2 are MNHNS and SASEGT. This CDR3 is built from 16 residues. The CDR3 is CATSSRGTSGVGTQYF. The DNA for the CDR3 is TGTGCCACCAGCTCCCGTGGGACTAGCGGGGTTGGGACCCAGTACTTC.

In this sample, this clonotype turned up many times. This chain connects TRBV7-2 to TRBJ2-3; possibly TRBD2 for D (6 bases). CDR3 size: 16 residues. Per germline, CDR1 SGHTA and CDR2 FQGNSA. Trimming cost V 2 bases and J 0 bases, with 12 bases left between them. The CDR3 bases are TGTGCCAGCAGCTTACGGCGGGGCATGAGCACAGATACGCAGTATTTT. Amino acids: CASSLRRGMSTDTQYF.

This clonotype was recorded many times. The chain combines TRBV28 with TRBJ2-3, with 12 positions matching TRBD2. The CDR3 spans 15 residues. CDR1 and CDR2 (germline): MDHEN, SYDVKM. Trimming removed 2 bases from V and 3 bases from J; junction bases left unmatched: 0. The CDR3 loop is CASSLTSGGTDTQYF. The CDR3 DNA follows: TGTGCCAGCAGTTTAACTAGCGGGGGGACAGATACGCAGTATTTT.

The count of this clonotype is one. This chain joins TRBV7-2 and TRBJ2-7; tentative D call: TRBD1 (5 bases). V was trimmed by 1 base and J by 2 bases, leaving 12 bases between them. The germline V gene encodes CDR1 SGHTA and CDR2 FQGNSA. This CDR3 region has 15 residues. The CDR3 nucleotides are TGTGCCAGCAGCTTAGGAAGTTGGGGCCCCTACGAGCAGTACTTC. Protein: CASSLGSWGPYEQYF.